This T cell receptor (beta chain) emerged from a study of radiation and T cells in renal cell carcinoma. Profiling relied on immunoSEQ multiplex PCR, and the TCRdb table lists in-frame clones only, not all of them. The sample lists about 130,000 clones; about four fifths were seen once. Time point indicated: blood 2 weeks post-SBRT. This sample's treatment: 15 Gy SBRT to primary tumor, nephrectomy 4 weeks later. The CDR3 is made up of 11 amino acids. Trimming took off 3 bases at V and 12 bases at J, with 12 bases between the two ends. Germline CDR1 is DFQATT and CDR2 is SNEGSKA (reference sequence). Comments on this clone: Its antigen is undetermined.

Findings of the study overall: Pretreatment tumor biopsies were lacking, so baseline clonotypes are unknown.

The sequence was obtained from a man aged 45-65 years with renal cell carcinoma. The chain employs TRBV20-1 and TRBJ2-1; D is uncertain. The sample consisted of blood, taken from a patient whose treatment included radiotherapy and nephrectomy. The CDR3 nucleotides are TGCAGTGCTAGCCTGGGGAAGAGGCAGTTCTTC. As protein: CSASLGKRQFF.